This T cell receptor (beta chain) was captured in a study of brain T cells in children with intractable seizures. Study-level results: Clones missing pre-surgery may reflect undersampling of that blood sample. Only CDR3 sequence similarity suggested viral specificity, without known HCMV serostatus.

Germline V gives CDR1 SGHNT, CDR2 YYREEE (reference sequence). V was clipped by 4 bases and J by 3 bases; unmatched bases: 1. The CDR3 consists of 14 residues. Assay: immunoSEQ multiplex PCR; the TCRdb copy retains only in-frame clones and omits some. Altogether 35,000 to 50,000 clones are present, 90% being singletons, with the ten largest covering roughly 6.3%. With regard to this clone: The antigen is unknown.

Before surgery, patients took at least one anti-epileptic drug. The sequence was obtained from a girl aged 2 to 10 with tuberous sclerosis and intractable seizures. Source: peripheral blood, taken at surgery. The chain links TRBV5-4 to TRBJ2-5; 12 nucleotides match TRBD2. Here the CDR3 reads CASSRLAGEETQYF. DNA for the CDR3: TGTGCCAGCAGCCGACTAGCGGGGGAAGAGACCCAGTACTTC.